One sample yielded the 4 T cell receptor beta chains listed below, sequenced in a study of CD4 T cells in relation to SARS-CoV-2 and coronaviruses. The method was immunoSEQ multiplex PCR; TCRdb's version includes in-frame clones alone and lacks a portion of them. The table records fewer than 20,000 clones, 70% to 80% of them present only once. These receptors lack a known antigen. CD4+ T cells from unexposed donors were obtained before the COVID-19 pandemic (2011-2018). The cells were cultured for about ten days before CD4+ T cells were isolated. The specimen sequenced was CD4+ T cells from PBMCs, cultured in vitro. The receptors shown here come from a human donor in good health.

The CDR3 reads CASSLGLAGAGEQYF. CDR3 nucleotides: TGTGCCAGCAGCTTGGGACTAGCGGGAGCAGGCGAGCAGTACTTC. The V call is TRBV11-3, the J call TRBJ2-7; 14 nucleotides agree with TRBD2. Trimming cost V 3 bases and J 6 bases; bases outside gene matches: 4. CDR3 length: 15 amino acids. CDR1 and CDR2 from the germline V gene are SGHNT and YENEEA. Based on the CDR3 plus reference TRBV11-3 and TRBJ2-7, the full variable domain is EAGVVQSPRYKIIEKKQPVAFWCNPISGHNTLYWYLQNLGQGPELLIRYENEEAVDDSQLPKDRFSAERLKGVDSTLKIQPAELGDSAVYLCASSLGLAGAGEQYFGPGTRLTVT.

The V gene is TRBV11-2, the J gene TRBJ2-5; 11 bases map to TRBD2. Trimming took 4 bases from V and 0 from J; bases not matched to a gene: 13. The CDR3 is made up of 19 amino acids. CDR1 SGHAT and CDR2 FQNNGV come from the germline V gene. CDR3 nucleotides: TGTGCCAGCAGCTCCCCCTGGGGACTAGCGGCTCTGTACCAAGAGACCCAGTACTTC. It codes for CASSSPWGLAALYQETQYF.

In regard to this clone: The junction differs from germline at one of its ends, possibly a read error. The V gene is TRBV14, the J gene TRBJ2-5; D might be TRBD2 (5 bases). Per germline, CDR1 SGHDN and CDR2 FVKESK. The CDR3 contains 12 residues. Here the CDR3 reads CASRQGGETQYF. DNA for the CDR3: TGTGCCAGCAGGCAAGGAGGAGAGACCCAGTACTTC.

This clone occurred a few times. The chain uses TRBV24-1 and TRBJ2-2, with D possibly matching TRBD2 (6 bases). The CDR3 loop spans 14 amino acids. Trimming shortened V by 4 bases and J by 5 bases, and 10 bases separated the two germline ends. Germline values: CDR1 KGHDR, CDR2 SFDVKD. The CDR3 DNA reads as TGTGCCACCAGTGAGCCGGGGAGGACCGGGGAGCTGTTTTTT. This gives the protein CATSEPGRTGELFF.